This entry lists 9 T cell receptor beta chains sequenced from one sample in a study of CD8 T cells in Susac syndrome. RNA was extracted with the RNeasy kit, and a quantity of about 0.45 to 1 ug was reverse transcribed using random hexamers. TCRdb used MiXCR to reprocess the immunoSEQ multiplex PCR reads, holding one entry per CDR3 protein. The table records tens of thousands of distinct CDR3 sequences, roughly 93% of them present only once. Source material: CD4+ T cells from PBMCs. Every receptor here comes from a human donor with Susac syndrome.

This chain links TRBV30 with TRBJ2-5; TRBD1 is a possible D gene (6 bases). V was pared by 5 bases and J by 5 bases, with 12 bases between. The CDR3 covers 12 residues. Germline V gene data show CDR1 as GTSNPN and CDR2 as SVGIG (reference sequence). The CDR3 is CAWFTGSETQYF. The CDR3 nucleotides are TGTGCCTGGTTCACAGGGTCGGAGACCCAGTACTTC.

This clonotype was seen a handful of times. The J gene is TRBJ1-2, the V gene TRBV5-1; D remains ambiguous. V was shortened by 0 bases and J by 4 bases, with 10 bases between the two germline ends. Per the germline V gene, CDR1 is SGHRS and CDR2 is YFSETQ. This CDR3 comprises 14 residues. The CDR3 sequence is CASSLDPRGYGYTF. Here the CDR3 DNA reads TGCGCCAGCAGCTTGGATCCTCGCGGCTATGGCTACACCTTC.

The chain joins TRBV27 to TRBJ1-5; no definite D call. Germline V lookup: CDR1 MNHEY, CDR2 SMNVEV (reference sequence). There are 13 residues in the CDR3. V was trimmed by 4 bases and J by 7 bases, leaving 11 bases between them. The CDR3 spells CASSSVRGQPQHF. The CDR3 coding sequence is TGTGCCAGCAGTTCCGTTCGCGGGCAGCCCCAGCATTTT.

The chain combines TRBV6-2 or TRBV6-3 with TRBJ2-7; 12 bases align to TRBD2. V gave up 6 bases and J gave up 4 bases; unmatched junction bases: 4. Germline V gene data show CDR1 as MNHEY and CDR2 as SVGEGT. This CDR3 comprises 14 residues. CDR3 DNA: TGTGCCAGCAGACTAGCGGGGGGCTCGTACGAGCAGTACTTC. This translates into CASRLAGGSYEQYF.

V gene TRBV9 combines with J gene TRBJ2-2, with TRBD1 identical over 9 bases. The germline V gene has CDR1 SGDLS and CDR2 YYNGEE. Trimming took 7 bases from V and 1 from J; bases not matched to a gene: 2. The CDR3 has 14 residues. CDR3 region: CASDRGENTGELFF. CDR3 nucleotide sequence: TGTGCCAGCGACAGGGGGGAGAACACCGGGGAGCTGTTTTTT.

The V call is TRBV2, the J call TRBJ1-5; 9 bases agree with TRBD1. Looked up from germline, CDR1 is SNHLY and CDR2 is FYNNEI. CDR3 length equals 14 residues. Unmatched junction bases numbered 6, after V lost 5 bases and J lost 7 bases. In DNA, the CDR3 is TGTGCCAGCAGTCGACAGGGGGGCAGCCAGCCCCAGCATTTT. It encodes CASSRQGGSQPQHF. The full variable domain, rest sourced from reference TRBV2 and TRBJ1-5, is EPEVTQTPSHQVTQMGQEVILRCVPISNHLYFYWYRQILGQKVEFLVSFYNNEISEKSEIFDDQFSVERPDGSNFTLKIRSTKLEDSAMYFCASSRQGGSQPQHFGDGTRLSIL.

CDR3 residues: CSALRTSLYEQYF. The CDR3 DNA reads as TGCAGTGCTCTTCGGACTAGCCTCTACGAGCAGTACTTC. The rearrangement joins TRBV20-1 to TRBJ2-7, with 8 positions matching TRBD2. The CDR3 length is 13 residues. With 5 bases clipped from V and 3 bases from J, the junction kept 6 bases outside the gene matches. Germline CDR1 and CDR2: DFQATT and SNEGSKA (reference sequence).

V and J are TRBV9 and TRBJ1-4, with D unclear. Germline loops: CDR1 SGDLS, CDR2 YYNGEE. There are 14 residues in the CDR3. Trimming shortened V by 4 bases and J by 8 bases, and 15 bases separated the two germline ends. The CDR3, as DNA: TGTGCCAGCAGCTCGGCCTCCGCCGGGGAAAAACTGTTTTTT. It is translated as CASSSASAGEKLFF.

This chain links TRBV4-2 with TRBJ1-1; D call uncertain. Germline V gene lookup returns CDR1 LGHNA and CDR2 YNFKEQ. V was cut by 1 base and J by 0 bases, with 9 bases left in between. This CDR3 region has 15 residues. The CDR3 spells CASSQVGQMNTEAFF. CDR3 in DNA: TGTGCCAGCAGCCAAGTAGGTCAGATGAACACTGAAGCTTTCTTT.